Listed here are 14 T cell receptor beta chains from one sample, sequenced in a study of control samples from healthy donors and cancer patients. Repertoires were generated with immunoSEQ multiplex PCR, while TCRdb's copy carries only in-frame clones and drops some. The data contain 100,000 or so clones, around four fifths of them singletons. The sequenced sample was blood. The source of these receptors is a woman in her fifties or sixties in good health.

The V call is TRBV11-2, the J call TRBJ2-2; possibly TRBD1 for D (5 bases). Germline CDR1 SGHAT, CDR2 FQNNGV. The CDR3 has 15 amino acids. Trimming pared 2 bases from V and 5 bases from J, leaving 12 bases between. CDR3 residues: CASSLSRVGTGELFF. Written as DNA, the CDR3 is TGTGCCAGCAGCTTATCCAGGGTGGGAACCGGGGAGCTGTTTTTT.

The chain is built from TRBV7-2 and TRBJ2-4; 9 nucleotides align to TRBD2. The J segment lost 8 bases and the V segment lost 5 bases, leaving 10 bases of the junction unmatched. Germline values: CDR1 SGHTA, CDR2 FQGNSA. The CDR3 is made up of 15 amino acids. CDR3 sequence reads: CASSLIGLAGHIQYF. In nucleotides, the CDR3 is TGTGCCAGCAGCCTTATAGGTCTAGCGGGGCACATTCAGTACTTC.

The rearrangement joins TRBV7-2 to TRBJ2-1; D possibly uses TRBD1 or TRBD2 (6 bases each). This CDR3 is 14 amino acids long. From germline, CDR1 is SGHTA and CDR2 FQGNSA. V shed 8 bases and J shed 2 bases, with 13 bases lying between them. CDR3 sequence: CASVEGGTYNEQFF. The CDR3 DNA follows: TGTGCCAGCGTCGAGGGGGGTACCTACAATGAGCAGTTCTTC.

This chain links TRBV11-1 with TRBJ1-2, with TRBD1 matching 8 bases. The CDR3 is made up of 15 amino acids. Germline lookup yields CDR1 SGHAT and CDR2 FQDESV (reference sequence). V shed 0 bases, J shed 8 bases, and the junction held 8 bases outside the gene matches. CDR3 amino acids: CASSLAHQGAGGYTF. The CDR3 DNA reads as TGTGCCAGCAGCTTAGCTCACCAGGGGGCTGGGGGCTACACCTTC.

The gene calls are TRBV4-3 and TRBJ1-1; weak D call: TRBD1 (5 bases). Deletions cut 4 bases from V and 3 bases from J, with 9 bases between. CDR1 is LGHNA, CDR2 YSLEER, per germline. The CDR3 sequence is 13 residues long. This CDR3 reads CASSPVGDTEAFF. DNA of the CDR3: TGCGCCAGCAGCCCGGTGGGGGACACTGAAGCTTTCTTT.

The V and J genes are TRBV5-6 and TRBJ2-5; no clear D gene. This CDR3 is built from 15 residues. Trimming shortened V by 0 bases and J by 1 base, and 10 bases separated the two germline ends. The germline CDR1 and CDR2 sequences are SGHDT and YYEEEE. The CDR3 sequence is CASSLGSVIQETQYF. The CDR3 nucleotides are TGTGCCAGCAGCTTGGGCAGCGTTATCCAAGAGACCCAGTACTTC. The full variable domain, with the rest looked up from reference TRBV5-6 and TRBJ2-5, is DAGVTQSPTHLIKTRGQQVTLRCSPKSGHDTVSWYQQALGQGPQFIFQYYEEEERQRGNFPDRFSGHQFPNYSSELNVNALLLGDSALYLCASSLGSVIQETQYFGPGTRLLVL.

This sequence joins TRBV7-9 and TRBJ2-2, with 11 bases aligning to TRBD1. The germline V gene has CDR1 SEHNR and CDR2 FQNEAQ (reference sequence). CDR3 length: 16 amino acids. With 5 bases clipped from V and 6 bases from J, the junction kept 8 bases outside the gene matches. CDR3 nucleotide sequence: TGTGCCAGCAGCCCCCGGACAGGGGGCGGCCCCGGGGAGCTGTTTTTT. As protein: CASSPRTGGGPGELFF.

The chain recombines TRBV7-2 with TRBJ1-5; 7 positions match TRBD1. The CDR3 is 15 amino acids. Unmatched junction bases numbered 5, after V lost 4 bases and J lost 2 bases. Germline loops: CDR1 SGHTA, CDR2 FQGNSA. CDR3 amino acids: CASSSRQGGNQPQHF. CDR3 coding DNA: TGTGCCAGCAGCTCACGACAGGGCGGCAATCAGCCCCAGCATTTT.

The V gene is TRBV6-5, the J gene TRBJ1-5; tentative D call: TRBD1 (6 bases). The CDR3 runs to 15 residues. V was cut by 8 bases and J by 0 bases, with 14 bases left in between. From germline, CDR1 is MNHEY and CDR2 SVGAGI. The DNA for the CDR3 is TGTGCCAGCCACCGGGACAACCTTAGCAATCAGCCCCAGCATTTT. It specifies CASHRDNLSNQPQHF.

The chain carries TRBV11-3 and TRBJ2-5, with 8 positions matching TRBD1. J lost 0 bases, V lost 0 bases, and 6 bases had no gene match. Germline values: CDR1 SGHNT, CDR2 YENEEA. The CDR3 is 17 residues long. The CDR3 region is CASSLDLPGGYQETQYF. The CDR3, as DNA: TGTGCCAGCAGCTTAGATCTTCCAGGGGGCTACCAAGAGACCCAGTACTTC.

The table lists this clone with a count of one. The chain couples TRBV20-1 to TRBJ1-1; D ambiguous. This CDR3 region has 11 residues. Germline lookup yields CDR1 DFQATT and CDR2 SNEGSKA (reference sequence). V was shortened by 6 bases and J by 0 bases, with 5 bases between the two germline ends. CDR3 protein: CSAEMNTEAFF. CDR3 DNA: TGCAGTGCCGAAATGAACACTGAAGCTTTCTTT.

A single count supports this clone. The chain links TRBV7-2 to TRBJ1-2, with D perhaps matching TRBD1 (6 bases). The germline V gene encodes CDR1 SGHTA and CDR2 FQGNSA. The CDR3 covers 13 residues. V lost 2 bases and J 6 bases, leaving 10 bases between the germline ends. The CDR3 spells CASSLSPGDGYTF. As DNA, the CDR3 is TGTGCCAGCAGCTTAAGTCCAGGGGATGGCTACACCTTC.

The genes are TRBV2 and TRBJ1-5; TRBD1 matches at 9 bases. CDR3 length: 15 amino acids. The V segment lost 5 bases and the J segment 4 bases; nucleotides outside the gene matches: 6. The germline V gene encodes CDR1 SNHLY and CDR2 FYNNEI. The CDR3 DNA sequence: TGTGCCAGCAGTAAAGGAGGGACAGGGAATCAGCCCCAGCATTTT. This encodes CASSKGGTGNQPQHF.

V usage is TRBV13 and J usage is TRBJ2-7, with 7 bases fitting TRBD2. J gave up 6 bases and V 0 bases, and 5 bases lay outside the gene matches. Germline V lookup: CDR1 PRHDT, CDR2 FYEKMQ (reference sequence). The CDR3 contains 14 residues. CDR3 DNA: TGTGCCAGCAGCTTAGGTCGGGGAGGGGTCGAGCAGTACTTC. Translation: CASSLGRGGVEQYF.